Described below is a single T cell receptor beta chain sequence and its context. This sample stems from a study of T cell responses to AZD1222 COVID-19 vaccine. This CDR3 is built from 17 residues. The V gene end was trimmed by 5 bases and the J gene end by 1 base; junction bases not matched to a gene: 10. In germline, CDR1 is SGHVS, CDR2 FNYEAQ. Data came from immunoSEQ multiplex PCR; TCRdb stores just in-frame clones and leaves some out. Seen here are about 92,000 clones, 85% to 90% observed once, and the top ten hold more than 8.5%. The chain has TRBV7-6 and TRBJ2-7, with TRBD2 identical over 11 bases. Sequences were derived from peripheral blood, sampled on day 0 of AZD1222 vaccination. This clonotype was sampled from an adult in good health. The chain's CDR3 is CASSQTSGRRGSYEQYF. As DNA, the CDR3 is TGTGCCAGCAGCCAAACTAGCGGGAGAAGGGGGTCCTACGAGCAGTACTTC.